The 18 T cell receptor beta chains given below trace back to one sample, sequenced in a study of shared T cell receptors in the human thymus (dated by TCRdb to 2020 to 2023). To prepare the library, the immunoSEQ multiplex PCR assay was applied. As stored in TCRdb, this immuneACCESS dataset retains in-frame rearrangements with V and J assigned. A fraction of the clones does not appear; measured against another copy, unresolved V genes explain less than half of the discrepancy, and the remainder lacks a known reason. In this sample the table shows some 400,000 clones, 85% to 95% of which occur a single time. The ten largest make up 0.015% to 0.02% of the sample. Material: thymocytes. The receptors stem from a human donor.

V gene TRBV5-5 combines with J gene TRBJ1-2; D is unclear. CDR3 length equals 16 residues. Germline loops: CDR1 SGHKS, CDR2 YYEKEE (reference sequence). With 4 bases removed from V and 1 base from J, the gap between germline ends came to 17 bases. The CDR3: CASSPYYAGSNYGYTF. The CDR3 DNA is TGTGCCAGCAGCCCTTATTACGCAGGTAGTAACTATGGCTACACCTTC.

The chain employs TRBV4-2 and TRBJ1-5; 8 nucleotides line up with TRBD1. Germline CDR1 LGHNA, CDR2 YNFKEQ. This CDR3 contains 15 residues. V lost 0 bases, J lost 9 bases, and 7 bases stayed unmatched. Written as DNA, the CDR3 is TGTGCCAGCAGCCAAGATTCCAGGGGGCAAGGGCCCCAGCATTTT. Amino acids: CASSQDSRGQGPQHF.

The V gene is TRBV7-6, the J gene TRBJ2-7; no definite D call. CDR3 length equals 15 residues. V was pared by 1 base and J by 1 base, with 11 bases between. The germline V gene has CDR1 SGHVS and CDR2 FNYEAQ. The CDR3 reads CASSLVPGPSYEQYF. DNA for the CDR3: TGTGCCAGCAGCTTAGTTCCAGGCCCTTCCTACGAGCAGTACTTC. Supplemented by reference TRBV7-6 and TRBJ2-7, the full variable domain reads GAGVSQSPRYKVTKRGQDVALRCDPISGHVSLYWYRQALGQGPEFLTYFNYEAQQDKSGLPNDRFSAERPEGSISTLTIQRTEQRDSAMYRCASSLVPGPSYEQYFGPGTRLTVT.

V usage is TRBV6-1 and J usage is TRBJ1-5, with D possibly matching TRBD1 (5 bases). Between the trimmed V and J ends, which lost 1 base and 2 bases, there was a span of 12 bases. Germline V gives CDR1 MNHNS, CDR2 SASEGT. The CDR3 is 16 amino acids. The CDR3, as DNA: TGTGCCAGCAGTGAAGGGGGGGTTTTCGGCAATCAGCCCCAGCATTTT. This sequence encodes CASSEGGVFGNQPQHF.

The chain combines TRBV6-4 with TRBJ1-2, with 12 nucleotides matching TRBD1. CDR1 and CDR2 (germline): MRHNA, SNTAGT. The CDR3 loop spans 17 amino acids. V dropped 6 bases and J dropped 5; count of bases not matched to a gene: 13. CDR3 bases: TGTGCCAGCAGCCCCGAGACGGGACAGGGGGCCCTATATGGCTACACCTTC. Protein: CASSPETGQGALYGYTF.

V usage is TRBV18 and J usage is TRBJ1-2, with D unclear. CDR1 and CDR2 from the germline V gene are KGHSH and LQKENI. V lost 4 bases, J lost 5 bases, and 11 bases lay in between. The CDR3 sequence is 13 residues long. CDR3: CASSLSRDYGYTF. The CDR3 DNA follows: TGTGCCAGCTCACTTAGTAGGGATTATGGCTACACCTTC.

The V and J genes are TRBV28 and TRBJ2-2; D perhaps matches TRBD1 (5 bases). The CDR3 spans 16 residues. Trimming took off 2 bases at V and 3 bases at J, with 13 bases between the two ends. Germline CDR1 reads MDHEN; CDR2 reads SYDVKM. The CDR3 protein is CASSLRRSRDTGELFF. For the CDR3, the DNA is TGTGCCAGCAGTTTACGGCGGTCCAGGGACACCGGGGAGCTGTTTTTT. The full variable domain, with the rest looked up from reference TRBV28 and TRBJ2-2, is DVKVTQSSRYLVKRTGEKVFLECVQDMDHENMFWYRQDPGLGLRLIYFSYDVKMKEKGDIPEGYSVSREKKERFSLILESASTNQTSMYLCASSLRRSRDTGELFFGEGSRLTVL.

This clone was picked up one time. The chain is built from TRBV28 and TRBJ2-7; D possibly corresponds to TRBD1 (6 bases). Germline CDR1 MDHEN, CDR2 SYDVKM. This CDR3 has 20 amino acids. Trimming pared 10 bases from V and 7 bases from J, leaving 41 bases between. This CDR3 reads CATWETSTRSTGHVTREQYF. Written as DNA, the CDR3 is TGTGCCACATGGGAGACATCTACTCGAAGCACAGGGCACGTTACGAGGGAGCAGTACTTC.

The chain is built from TRBV11-2 and TRBJ2-7; D remains unclear. The germline gives CDR1 SGHAT, CDR2 FQNNGV. This CDR3 contains 12 residues. V lost 1 base and J 7 bases, leaving 8 bases between the germline ends. DNA for the CDR3: TGTGCCAGCAGCTTAGTCTGGGCAGAGCAGTACTTC. Residues: CASSLVWAEQYF.

V is TRBV9 and J is TRBJ2-1; tentatively, D is TRBD1 (7 bases). V was clipped by 4 bases and J by 0 bases, with 14 bases between them. The CDR3 consists of 16 residues. CDR1 SGDLS and CDR2 YYNGEE come from the germline V gene. In DNA, the CDR3 is TGTGCCAGCAGCCTGGGCAGGGGGGCCTCCTACAATGAGCAGTTCTTC. Protein: CASSLGRGASYNEQFF.

The V call is TRBV7-8, the J call TRBJ2-7; TRBD2 matches 8 bases. The CDR3 is made up of 15 amino acids. With 1 base clipped from V and 2 bases from J, the junction kept 4 bases outside the gene matches. CDR1 is SGHVS, CDR2 FQNEAQ, per germline. The CDR3 DNA is TGTGCCAGCAGCTTAGGCGGGAGGCCCCCCTACGAGCAGTACTTC. Its translation is CASSLGGRPPYEQYF. Complete variable domain (other parts from reference TRBV7-8 and TRBJ2-7): GAGVSQSPRYKVAKRGQDVALRCDPISGHVSLFWYQQALGQGPEFLTYFQNEAQLDKSGLPSDRFFAERPEGSVSTLKIQRTQQEDSAVYLCASSLGGRPPYEQYFGPGTRLTVT.

The chain uses TRBV11-3 and TRBJ2-3, with no clear D. CDR1 SGHNT and CDR2 YENEEA come from the germline V gene. This CDR3 comprises 14 residues. The V and J ends lost 0 bases and 4 bases respectively, with 8 bases between them. CDR3 sequence: CASSLEGVADTQYF. The CDR3 bases are TGTGCCAGCAGCTTAGAGGGCGTTGCAGATACGCAGTATTTT.

The chain links TRBV6-1 to TRBJ2-7; the match to TRBD1 covers 9 bases. In germline, CDR1 is MNHNS, CDR2 SASEGT. This CDR3 has 14 amino acids. V gave up 10 bases and J gave up 0 bases; unmatched junction bases: 7. CDR3 loop: CATPRDRVSYEQYF. For the CDR3, the DNA is TGTGCCACCCCGAGGGACAGGGTCTCCTACGAGCAGTACTTC.

The genes are TRBV7-9 and TRBJ2-7; 7 bases fit TRBD1. CDR3 length: 18 amino acids. The J segment lost 3 bases and the V segment lost 6 bases, leaving 20 bases of the junction unmatched. In germline, CDR1 is SEHNR, CDR2 FQNEAQ (reference sequence). CDR3 nucleotide sequence: TGTGCCAGCAGTCGTCCGGGACAGCCCCAGAGGAACCTCTACGAGCAGTACTTC. Amino acid sequence: CASSRPGQPQRNLYEQYF.

V and J are TRBV5-6 and TRBJ1-3; no clear D. The V gene lost 2 bases and the J gene lost 1 base, with 16 bases spanning the gap. CDR1 and CDR2 from the germline V gene are SGHDT and YYEEEE. The CDR3 has 17 amino acids. CDR3 nucleotide sequence: TGTGCCAGCAGCTTCGGGGTGAGGGCAACATCTGGAAACACCATATATTTT. It specifies CASSFGVRATSGNTIYF.

V and J are TRBV5-1 and TRBJ2-2; D is unresolved. V lost 0 bases to trimming and J lost 4 bases, with 7 bases between them. The CDR3 contains 14 residues. CDR1 SGHRS and CDR2 YFSETQ come from the germline V gene. CDR3 loop: CASSLEMGTGELFF. CDR3 nucleotide sequence: TGCGCCAGCAGCTTGGAGATGGGCACCGGGGAGCTGTTTTTT.

This chain links TRBV7-9 with TRBJ2-5, with TRBD1 as a possible D gene (6 bases). This CDR3 has 17 residues. Trimming took 2 bases from V and 7 from J, leaving 23 bases between them. Germline values: CDR1 SEHNR, CDR2 FQNEAQ (reference sequence). The chain's CDR3 is CASSLPRQASPWGTQYF. The CDR3 DNA sequence: TGTGCCAGCAGCTTACCCCGACAGGCCTCCCCCTGGGGGACCCAGTACTTC.

The genes are TRBV7-2 and TRBJ1-5, with TRBD1 matching over 10 bases. V lost 3 bases to trimming and J lost 0 bases; unmatched junction nucleotides: 8. The germline V gene encodes CDR1 SGHTA and CDR2 FQGNSA. The CDR3 runs 18 residues. For the CDR3, the DNA is TGTGCCAGCAGCTTCGGGACAGGGGACAATATTAGCAATCAGCCCCAGCATTTT. Protein product: CASSFGTGDNISNQPQHF.